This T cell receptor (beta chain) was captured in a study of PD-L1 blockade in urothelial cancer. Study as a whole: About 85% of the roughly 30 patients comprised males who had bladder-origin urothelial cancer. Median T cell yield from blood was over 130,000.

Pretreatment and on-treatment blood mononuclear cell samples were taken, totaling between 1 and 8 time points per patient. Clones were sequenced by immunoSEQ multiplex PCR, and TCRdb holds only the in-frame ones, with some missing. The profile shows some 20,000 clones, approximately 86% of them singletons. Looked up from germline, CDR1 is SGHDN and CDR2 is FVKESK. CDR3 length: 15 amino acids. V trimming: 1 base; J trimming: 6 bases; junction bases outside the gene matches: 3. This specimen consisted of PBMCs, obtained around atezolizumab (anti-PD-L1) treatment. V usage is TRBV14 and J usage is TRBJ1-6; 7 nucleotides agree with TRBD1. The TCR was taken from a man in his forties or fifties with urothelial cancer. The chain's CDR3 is CASSQGQGINSPLHF. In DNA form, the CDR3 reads TGTGCCAGCAGCCAAGGACAGGGAATTAATTCACCCCTCCACTTT. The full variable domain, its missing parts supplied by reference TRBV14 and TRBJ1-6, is EAGVTQFPSHSVIEKGQTVTLRCDPISGHDNLYWYRRVMGKEIKFLLHFVKESKQDESGMPNNRFLAERTGGTYSTLKVQPAELEDSGVYFCASSQGQGINSPLHFGNGTRLTVT.